Each of the 6 T cell receptor beta chains below was sequenced from the same sample in a study of T cell changes during pregnancy in multiple sclerosis (dated by TCRdb to between 2017 and 2020). Libraries were made using the immunoSEQ multiplex PCR assay. The immuneACCESS repertoire file appears here via TCRdb, limited to in-frame rearrangements. These files lack a portion of the clones; in checked studies, under half of the deficit traces to unresolved V genes, and the cause of the others is not known. For this sample the table gives around 71,000 clones, of which around nine tenths were detected only once. Approximately 1.1% of the sample is held by the ten biggest clonotypes. Sequenced material: peripheral blood, taken in the third trimester of pregnancy. The source of these receptors is a female donor with multiple sclerosis, enrolled in a pregnancy study.

The chain combines TRBV11-2 with TRBJ2-2; possibly TRBD2 for D (7 bases). Trimming left V 5 bases short and J 6 bases short, with 13 bases between. This CDR3 has 14 amino acids. Germline-derived CDR1 and CDR2 are SGHAT and FQNNGV. CDR3: CASSPQGGAGELFF. DNA for the CDR3: TGTGCCAGCAGCCCACAGGGAGGGGCCGGGGAGCTGTTTTTT.

The chain employs TRBV10-3 and TRBJ2-3, with TRBD2 identical over 7 bases. Germline loops: CDR1 ENHRY, CDR2 SYGVKD. The CDR3 length is 15 residues. After removal of 2 bases from V and 5 bases from J, the junction contained 7 bases not matched to a gene. This CDR3 reads CAISELAGAVDTQYF. The CDR3 nucleotides read TGTGCCATCAGTGAGCTGGCGGGAGCGGTAGATACGCAGTATTTT.

The CDR3 sequence: CASSLFIDTQYF. The CDR3 DNA reads TGTGCCAGCAGCTTATTCATCGATACGCAGTATTTT. The chain recombines TRBV7-9 with TRBJ2-3; D is ambiguous. The CDR3 spans 12 residues. The V and J ends lost 2 bases and 6 bases respectively, with 6 bases between them. Germline CDR1 reads SEHNR; CDR2 reads FQNEAQ (reference sequence).

The V and J genes are TRBV5-1 and TRBJ1-1; the D is unclear. Germline V CDR1 and CDR2: SGHRS, YFSETQ. This CDR3 is built from 13 residues. V gave up 2 bases and J gave up 2 bases, with 7 bases separating them. CDR3 loop: CASSFVINTEAFF. The CDR3 DNA reads TGCGCCAGCAGCTTCGTTATTAACACTGAAGCTTTCTTT.

V usage is TRBV4-3 and J usage is TRBJ2-1; 10 positions match TRBD2. After removal of 8 bases from V and 1 base from J, the junction contained 11 bases not matched to a gene. The V gene's germline CDR1 is LGHNA and CDR2 YSLEER. The CDR3 runs to 17 residues. In DNA form, the CDR3 reads TGCGCCAGCGGAAGGGGAGCTAGCGGGAGTTCCTACAATGAGCAGTTCTTC. This translates into CASGRGASGSSYNEQFF.

The chain links TRBV19 to TRBJ1-5; D unclear. The CDR3 has 14 amino acids. The germline V gene has CDR1 LNHDA and CDR2 SQIVND (reference sequence). V was shortened by 5 bases and J by 0 bases, with 8 bases between the two germline ends. In DNA form, the CDR3 reads TGTGCCAGTAGTGTCGGGGATAGCAATCAGCCCCAGCATTTT. This translates into CASSVGDSNQPQHF.